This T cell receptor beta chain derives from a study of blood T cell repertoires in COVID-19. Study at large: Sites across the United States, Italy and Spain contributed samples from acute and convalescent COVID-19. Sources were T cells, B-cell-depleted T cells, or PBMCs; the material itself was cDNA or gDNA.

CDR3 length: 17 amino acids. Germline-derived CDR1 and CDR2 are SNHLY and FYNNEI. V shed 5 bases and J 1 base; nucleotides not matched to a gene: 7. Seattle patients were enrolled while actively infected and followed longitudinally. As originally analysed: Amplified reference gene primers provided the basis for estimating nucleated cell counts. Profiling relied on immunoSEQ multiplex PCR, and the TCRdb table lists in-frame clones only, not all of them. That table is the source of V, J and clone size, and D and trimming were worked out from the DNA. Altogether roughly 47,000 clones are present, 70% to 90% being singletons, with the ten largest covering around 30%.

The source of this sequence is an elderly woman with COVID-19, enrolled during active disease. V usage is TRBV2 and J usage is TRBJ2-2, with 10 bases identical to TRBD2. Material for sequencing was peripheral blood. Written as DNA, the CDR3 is TGTGCCAGCAGTCGGACTAGCGGTGACCTGAACACCGGGGAGCTGTTTTTT. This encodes CASSRTSGDLNTGELFF. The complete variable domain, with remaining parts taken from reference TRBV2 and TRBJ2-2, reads EPEVTQTPSHQVTQMGQEVILRCVPISNHLYFYWYRQILGQKVEFLVSFYNNEISEKSEIFDDQFSVERPDGSNFTLKIRSTKLEDSAMYFCASSRTSGDLNTGELFFGEGSRLTVL.